The source of this T cell receptor beta chain is a study of blood T cell repertoires in COVID-19. About the study: T cells, B-cell-depleted T cells, or PBMCs provided the cDNA or gDNA that served as material.

Profiling relied on immunoSEQ multiplex PCR, and the TCRdb table lists in-frame clones only, not all of them. The sample consists of 100,000 to 150,000 clones, about 86% of them appearing once. The participants were between roughly 18 and 89 years old and came from fewer than 25 US areas. Participants were placed into cohorts based on the clinical history they reported. The sample holds many counts of this clone. Sequencing was performed on PBMCs or T cells enriched from blood (not recorded which). This TCR came from a woman aged 45-60 years who had recovered from COVID-19.

In nucleotides, the CDR3 is TGTGCCAGCAGTTACCGGGGGGACAGGGAGTCCTACGAGCAGTACTTC. Protein: CASSYRGDRESYEQYF. The chain combines TRBV6-6 with TRBJ2-7; 9 bases line up with TRBD1. Germline CDR1 MNHNY, CDR2 SVGAGI (reference sequence). Trimming removed 2 bases from V and 1 base from J; junction bases left unmatched: 6. The CDR3 consists of 16 residues.